The 31 T cell receptor beta chains below come from one sample, sequenced in a study of neurological immune-mediated disorders. TCRdb reprocessed the 5' RACE reads with MiXCR, giving one entry per CDR3 protein. The data hold approximately 70,000 distinct CDR3 sequences, with around 3.9% observed a single time. Material: PBMCs. Receptor source: a man aged 30-40 years with multiple sclerosis.

This clonotype has a count of ten or more. The V call is TRBV12-3 or TRBV12-4, the J call TRBJ1-1; a possible D gene is TRBD1 (6 bases). The CDR3 is 14 residues long. V gave up 5 bases and J gave up 2 bases, with 12 bases separating them. CDR3 sequence (DNA): TGTGCCAGCAGTCGACAGGTTATCAACACTGAAGCTTTCTTT. Translation gives CASSRQVINTEAFF.

At least ten counts were recorded for this clonotype. The chain links TRBV7-2 to TRBJ1-1; no definite D call. Germline CDR1 reads SGHTA; CDR2 reads FQGNSA. The CDR3 extends over 12 amino acids. V was pared by 5 bases and J by 7 bases, with 11 bases between. Here the CDR3 DNA reads TGTGCCAGCAGCCTACGACGGTTTGAAGCTTTCTTT. Its protein is CASSLRRFEAFF.

This clonotype was found many times. CDR3: CASSFDRGPSGANVLTF. The CDR3, as DNA: TGTGCCAGCAGCTTTGACAGGGGACCCTCTGGGGCCAACGTCCTGACTTTC. The rearrangement uses TRBV5-6 and TRBJ2-6; TRBD1 matches at 8 bases. V dropped 2 bases and J dropped 0; count of bases not matched to a gene: 4. The germline V gene encodes CDR1 SGHDT and CDR2 YYEEEE. The CDR3 loop spans 17 amino acids.

This clonotype was counted at least ten times. The chain joins TRBV5-1 to TRBJ1-2; unclear D gene. Germline V CDR1 and CDR2: SGHRS, YFSETQ. CDR3 length: 13 residues. The V gene lost 4 bases and the J gene lost 6 bases, with 13 bases spanning the gap. The CDR3 is CASSPGPENGYTF. DNA for the CDR3: TGCGCCAGCAGCCCCGGACCAGAGAATGGCTACACCTTC.

This clonotype has ten or more counts. This chain links TRBV5-1 with TRBJ2-7; no clear D. The CDR3 consists of 18 residues. Trimming shortened V by 0 bases and J by 4 bases, and 23 bases separated the two germline ends. The germline V gene has CDR1 SGHRS and CDR2 YFSETQ. The CDR3 DNA is TGCGCCAGCAGCTTGGGGGCACTGACCATCTCACAAGTTTACGAGCAGTACTTC. Protein product: CASSLGALTISQVYEQYF.

This clonotype was seen at least ten times. This chain joins TRBV12-3 or TRBV12-4 and TRBJ2-7, with D uncertain. This CDR3 comprises 14 residues. Trimming removed 3 bases at V and 3 bases at J, with 12 bases between. The DNA of the CDR3 is TGTGCCAGCAGTTTCCAAGAAACTGACTACGAGCAGTACTTC. Encoded protein: CASSFQETDYEQYF.

This clonotype occurred a few times. The rearrangement links TRBV5-1 to TRBJ2-5; D not resolved. Trimming removed 1 base from V and 2 bases from J, with 9 bases in between. The CDR3 is 14 residues long. Germline-derived CDR1 and CDR2 are SGHRS and YFSETQ. CDR3 nucleotides: TGCGCCAGCAGCTTGTTGACTGAACAAGAGACCCAGTACTTC. Translation: CASSLLTEQETQYF.

This clonotype was seen many times. The rearrangement links TRBV7-9 to TRBJ2-1; 7 bases are shared with TRBD2. The V and J ends lost 2 bases and 10 bases, in that order; junction bases with no gene match: 5. Per germline, CDR1 SEHNR and CDR2 FQNEAQ (reference sequence). This CDR3 contains 13 residues. Here the CDR3 DNA reads TGTGCCAGCAGCTTAATAGAGACTAGCGAGCAGTTCTTC. Translated: CASSLIETSEQFF.

For the CDR3, the DNA is TGCAGTGCTAGAGATCCGGCGGGGGGGAGGGAGACCCAGTACTTC. Amino acids: CSARDPAGGRETQYF. The rearrangement joins TRBV20-1 to TRBJ2-5; 9 bases are shared with TRBD2. Germline V gives CDR1 DFQATT, CDR2 SNEGSKA (reference sequence). This CDR3 region has 15 residues. V dropped 0 bases and J dropped 5; count of bases not matched to a gene: 7.

At least ten counts were recorded for this clonotype. The J gene is TRBJ1-2, the V gene TRBV2; D is unresolved. Germline-derived CDR1 and CDR2 are SNHLY and FYNNEI. V shed 1 base and J shed 7 bases, with 16 bases lying between them. This CDR3 is 15 amino acids long. The DNA for the CDR3 is TGTGCCAGCAGTGAAGGCCAGTCTTGGTCGATTGGCTACACCTTC. This sequence encodes CASSEGQSWSIGYTF.

This clonotype has only one observation. The V gene is TRBV15, the J gene TRBJ1-6; TRBD1 agrees at 8 bases. Germline CDR1 LNHNV, CDR2 YYDKDF (reference sequence). The ends lost 4 bases at V and 9 bases at J; junction bases unmatched: 5. The length of the CDR3 is 14 residues. In DNA, the CDR3 is TGTGCCACCAGCAACAGACAGGGGCTTTCACCCCTCCACTTT. Translating it yields CATSNRQGLSPLHF.

In its sample, this clonotype was seen many times. The CDR3: CASSIRGLYEQYF. DNA for the CDR3: TGCGCCAGCAGCATTAGGGGCCTCTACGAGCAGTACTTC. V and J are TRBV5-1 and TRBJ2-7; perhaps TRBD1 as D (5 bases). Germline V gene data show CDR1 as SGHRS and CDR2 as YFSETQ. The V end was cut by 4 bases, the J end by 3 bases, with 11 bases between. The length of the CDR3 is 13 residues.

This clonotype has a count of ten or more. This rearrangement joins TRBV21-1 to TRBJ2-1; TRBD2, as called in the table, went unchecked against the DNA. TRBV21-1 is a pseudogene. The CDR3 totals 12 residues. This chain's CDR3 is CASSPSVCVQFF. The CDR3 nucleotides are TGTGCCAGCAGCCCCTCGGTTTGTGTGCAGTTCTTC.

This clonotype was observed many times. The gene calls are TRBV29-1 and TRBJ2-7; D remains ambiguous. CDR3 size: 12 residues. V shed 4 bases and J shed 5 bases, with 12 bases lying between them. From germline, CDR1 is SQVTM and CDR2 ANQGSEA. The CDR3 reads CSVGSHGHEQYF. The CDR3 DNA is TGCAGCGTTGGATCCCATGGCCACGAGCAGTACTTC.

There are many counts of this clonotype. The chain recombines TRBV20-1 with TRBJ1-3; no clear D gene. The germline V gene encodes CDR1 DFQATT and CDR2 SNEGSKA (reference sequence). This CDR3 has 12 amino acids. Trimming removed 8 bases at V and 0 bases at J, with 8 bases between. The CDR3 bases are TGCAGTTCGAAGTCCTCTGGAAACACCATATATTTT. Its protein product is CSSKSSGNTIYF.

This clonotype was seen ten or more times. The chain uses TRBV7-2 and TRBJ2-1; D is uncertain. Trimming cost V 6 bases and J 5 bases, with 11 bases left between them. The CDR3 spans 13 residues. Germline CDR1 is SGHTA and CDR2 is FQGNSA. The CDR3: CASRPTPNNEQFF. Here the CDR3 DNA reads TGTGCCAGCAGACCCACTCCCAACAATGAGCAGTTCTTC. Combining the CDR3 with reference TRBV7-2 and TRBJ2-1 gives the whole variable domain GAGVSQSPSNKVTEKGKDVELRCDPISGHTALYWYRQSLGQGLEFLIYFQGNSAPDKSGLPSDRFSAERTGGSVSTLTIQRTQQEDSAVYLCASRPTPNNEQFFGPGTRLTVL.

This clonotype was observed at least ten times. The chain has TRBV6-6 and TRBJ2-5, with D perhaps matching TRBD2 (5 bases). CDR1 is MNHNY, CDR2 SVGAGI, per germline (reference sequence). Trimming stripped 3 bases from V and 6 bases from J, with 17 bases between. The CDR3 is made up of 15 amino acids. CDR3 loop: CASSYRGDGPKTQYF. The CDR3 DNA reads TGTGCCAGCAGTTATCGGGGTGACGGACCGAAGACCCAGTACTTC.

This clonotype was seen many times. The chain has TRBV5-1 and TRBJ2-7; 10 nucleotides match TRBD1. Germline CDR1 reads SGHRS; CDR2 reads YFSETQ. This CDR3 comprises 14 residues. V lost 0 bases and J lost 6; bases outside the gene matches: 3. DNA of the CDR3: TGCGCCAGCAGCTTGGGGGACAGGGGATCCGAGCAGTACTTC. Translating it yields CASSLGDRGSEQYF. The full variable domain, in which reference TRBV5-1 and TRBJ2-7 provide the parts outside the CDR3, is KAGVTQTPRYLIKTRGQQVTLSCSPISGHRSVSWYQQTPGQGLQFLFEYFSETQRNKGNFPGRFSGRQFSNSRSEMNVSTLELGDSALYLCASSLGDRGSEQYFGPGTRLTVT.

This clonotype was detected many times. The chain combines TRBV7-9 with TRBJ1-2; no firm D call. Trimming removed 5 bases at V and 7 bases at J, with 11 bases between. This CDR3 is 12 amino acids long. CDR1 is SEHNR and CDR2 is FQNEAQ in the germline V gene (reference sequence). The CDR3: CASSPREVGYTF. The CDR3 DNA follows: TGTGCCAGCAGCCCCAGAGAGGTTGGCTACACCTTC.

This clonotype was observed many times. The genes are TRBV18 and TRBJ1-6, with D unresolved. Trimming took 1 base from V and 13 from J, leaving 11 bases between them. The germline V gene has CDR1 KGHSH and CDR2 LQKENI. The CDR3 has 13 amino acids. As DNA, the CDR3 is TGTGCCAGCTCACCACTCCATGGTGGTCCCCTCCACTTT. It translates to CASSPLHGGPLHF.

Ten or more counts support this clonotype. The chain carries TRBV10-3 and TRBJ1-2; TRBD1 aligns across 7 bases. Germline loops: CDR1 ENHRY, CDR2 SYGVKD. J gave up 1 base and V 7 bases, and 9 bases lay outside the gene matches. The CDR3 is 15 amino acids. This CDR3 is CAIMTSRDSNYGYTF. The CDR3 bases are TGTGCCATCATGACCTCCCGGGACAGTAACTATGGCTACACCTTC.

There are many counts of this clonotype. The rearrangement joins TRBV29-1 to TRBJ2-3, with 8 bases identical to TRBD1. From germline, CDR1 is SQVTM and CDR2 ANQGSEA. With 1 base clipped from V and 8 bases from J, the junction kept 8 bases outside the gene matches. The CDR3 extends over 14 amino acids. The CDR3 nucleotides are TGCAGCGTTGAAGCCTCCGGACAGGGTGGTACGCAGTATTTT. Its protein product is CSVEASGQGGTQYF.

This clonotype was seen ten or more times. CDR3 sequence reads: CAISEMGGPEAFF. The CDR3 nucleotides read TGTGCCATCAGTGAGATGGGGGGACCTGAAGCTTTCTTT. The rearrangement uses TRBV10-3 and TRBJ1-1, with D possibly matching TRBD1 (5 bases). The germline V gene has CDR1 ENHRY and CDR2 SYGVKD. The CDR3 sequence is 13 residues long. V was pared by 2 bases and J by 6 bases, with 10 bases between.

This clonotype was detected ten times or more. The chain uses TRBV9 and TRBJ2-1; 10 bases are shared with TRBD2. Germline values: CDR1 SGDLS, CDR2 YYNGEE. CDR3 length: 15 residues. V shed 2 bases, J shed 6 bases, and the junction held 5 bases outside the gene matches. CDR3 nucleotides: TGTGCCAGCAGCGTGTTAAGCGGGGGGGTCAATGAGCAGTTCTTC. Translated, it gives CASSVLSGGVNEQFF.

This clonotype showed up many times. The V gene is TRBV5-1, the J gene TRBJ2-5; 11 positions agree with TRBD2. The CDR3 runs 17 residues. With 0 bases clipped from V and 5 bases from J, the junction kept 9 bases outside the gene matches. Per germline, CDR1 SGHRS and CDR2 YFSETQ. CDR3 in DNA: TGCGCCAGCAGCTTGGCCCGTAGCGGGGGGGCCTCGGAGACCCAGTACTTC. Amino acids: CASSLARSGGASETQYF.

This clonotype was recorded at least ten times. The chain joins TRBV20-1 to TRBJ2-3; D ambiguous. Trimming left V 5 bases short and J 5 bases short, with 11 bases between. The CDR3 runs 12 residues. The germline V gene has CDR1 DFQATT and CDR2 SNEGSKA (reference sequence). The CDR3 DNA reads as TGCAGTGCTGGTCGGACCGGAGATACGCAGTATTTT. Translated, it gives CSAGRTGDTQYF.

This clonotype appeared many times. The rearrangement links TRBV20-1 to TRBJ2-5; 13 bases match TRBD2. Germline CDR1 reads DFQATT; CDR2 reads SNEGSKA (reference sequence). The CDR3 sequence is 17 residues long. V dropped 0 bases and J dropped 2; count of bases not matched to a gene: 6. CDR3 DNA: TGCAGTGCTAGAGATATACTAGCGGGGGGGAAACAAGAGACCCAGTACTTC. Translated, it gives CSARDILAGGKQETQYF.

This clonotype was detected ten times or more. This chain connects TRBV7-2 to TRBJ2-5, with 7 bases aligning to TRBD2. The CDR3 runs 13 residues. The V and J ends lost 9 bases and 4 bases, in that order; junction bases with no gene match: 8. CDR1 is SGHTA and CDR2 is FQGNSA in the germline V gene. Written as DNA, the CDR3 is TGTGCCAGGAGAGGCAGGGAGGGAGAGACCCAGTACTTC. It yields the protein CARRGREGETQYF.

This clonotype was seen ten or more times. The chain joins TRBV5-6 to TRBJ2-2; perhaps TRBD1 as D (6 bases). Trimming pared 0 bases from V and 1 base from J, leaving 13 bases between. The germline V gene encodes CDR1 SGHDT and CDR2 YYEEEE. This CDR3 spans 17 amino acids. CDR3 nucleotide sequence: TGTGCCAGCAGCTTGGTCTCCACAGGGAGGAACACCGGGGAGCTGTTTTTT. This translates into CASSLVSTGRNTGELFF.

A remark on this clonotype: This may come from a read error, since a much larger clone is one base off. This sequence joins TRBV7-2 and TRBJ1-1; no definite D call. The CDR3 consists of 15 residues. Between the trimmed V and J ends, which lost 2 bases and 0 bases, there was a span of 10 bases. Germline lookup yields CDR1 SGHTA and CDR2 FQGNSA. In nucleotides, the CDR3 is TGTGCCAGCAGCTTAACCTCCAGAGTGAACACTGAAGCTTTCTTT. Its translation: CASSLTSRVNTEAFF.

This clonotype appeared many times. The J gene is TRBJ2-1, the V gene TRBV7-9; D unclear. Germline CDR1 SEHNR, CDR2 FQNEAQ (reference sequence). The CDR3 runs to 14 residues. Trimming took 1 base from V and 7 from J, leaving 11 bases between them. CDR3 sequence (DNA): TGTGCCAGCAGCTTAGTGGGTCAACCTAATGAGCAGTTCTTC. It codes for CASSLVGQPNEQFF. Supplemented by reference TRBV7-9 and TRBJ2-1, the full variable domain reads DTGVSQNPRHKITKRGQNVTFRCDPISEHNRLYWYRQTLGQGPEFLTYFQNEAQLEKSRLLSDRFSAERPKGSFSTLEIQRTEQGDSAMYLCASSLVGQPNEQFFGPGTRLTVL.